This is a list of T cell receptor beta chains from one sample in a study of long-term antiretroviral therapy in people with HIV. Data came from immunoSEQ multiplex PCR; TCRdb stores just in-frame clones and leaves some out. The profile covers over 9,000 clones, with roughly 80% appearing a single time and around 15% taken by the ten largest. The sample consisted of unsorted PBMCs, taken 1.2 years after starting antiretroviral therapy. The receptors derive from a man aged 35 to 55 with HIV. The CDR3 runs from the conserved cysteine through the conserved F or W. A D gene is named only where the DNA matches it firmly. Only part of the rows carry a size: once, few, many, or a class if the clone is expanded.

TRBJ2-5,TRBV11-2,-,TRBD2,TGTGCCAGCAGCCAGGGGACTAGCGGGGGTATACAAGAGACCCAGTACTTC,CASSQGTSGGIQETQYF
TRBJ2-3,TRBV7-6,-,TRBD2,TGTGCCAGCAGCGAGGGAGGGACTAGCGTCAGAGATACGCAGTATTTT,CASSEGGTSVRDTQYF
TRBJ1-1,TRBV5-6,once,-,TGTGCCAGCAGGTTTTGGGAAAGCGCCGAAGCTTTCTTT,CASRFWESAEAFF
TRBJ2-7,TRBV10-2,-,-,TGCGCCAGCAGTGAGGGGACGACCTACGAGCAGTACTTC,CASSEGTTYEQYF
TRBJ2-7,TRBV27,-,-,TGTGCCAGCAGTTTCGGTTTTACCTACGAGCAGTACTTC,CASSFGFTYEQYF
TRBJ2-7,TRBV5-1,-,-,TGCGCCAGCAGCTCCCGCTCGGGGGTCGCTACGGTAGAGCAGTACTTC,CASSSRSGVATVEQYF
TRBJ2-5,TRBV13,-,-,TGTGCCAGCAGCTTATCCCGACAGCTCAACCAAGAGACCCAGTACTTC,CASSLSRQLNQETQYF
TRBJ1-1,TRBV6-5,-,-,TGTGCCAGCAGTTATGGGGAAAGCTTTGAAGCTTTCTTT,CASSYGESFEAFF
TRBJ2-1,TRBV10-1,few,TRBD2,TGCGCCAGCAGTCCTTCCCTTCTACTAGCGGGCAATGAGCAGTTCTTC,CASSPSLLLAGNEQFF
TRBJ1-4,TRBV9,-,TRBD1,TGTGCCAGCAGCGTAGCTACCAGGGGACAGGATGAAAAACTGTTTTTT,CASSVATRGQDEKLFF
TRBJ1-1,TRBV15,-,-,TGTGCCACTGAGGGGACGAGGTCCGGGAACACTGAAGCTTTCTTT,CATEGTRSGNTEAFF
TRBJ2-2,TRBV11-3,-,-,TGTGCCAGCAGCTTACGAGGGGCCGGGGAGCTGTTTTTT,CASSLRGAGELFF
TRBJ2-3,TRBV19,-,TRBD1,TGTGCCAGTAGTTACAGGGGGGACACAGATACGCAGTATTTT,CASSYRGDTDTQYF
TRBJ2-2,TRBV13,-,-,TGTGCCAGCAGCTTATATGATTGGGGAAACACCGGGGAGCTGTTTTTT,CASSLYDWGNTGELFF
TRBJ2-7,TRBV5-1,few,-,TGCGCCAGCAGCTTGGATGGCGAGCAGTACTTC,CASSLDGEQYF
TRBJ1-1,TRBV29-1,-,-,TGCAGCGTGCGAGACTCAGGGGCCCCTACTGAAGCTTTCTTT,CSVRDSGAPTEAFF
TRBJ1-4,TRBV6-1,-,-,TGTGCCAGCAGGGATGAAAAACTGTTTTTT,CASRDEKLFF
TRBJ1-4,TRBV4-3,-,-,TGCGCCAGCAGCCGGGGGGACTCGAGAGGGAATGAAAAACTGTTTTTT,CASSRGDSRGNEKLFF
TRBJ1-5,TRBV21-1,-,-,TGTGCCAGCACCCAACCCCCCCGTCCCACACGCAATCAGCCCCAGCATTTT,CASTQPPRPTRNQPQHF
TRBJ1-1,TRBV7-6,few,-,TGTGCCAGCAGCTTCCGGGAGGGGAACACTGAAGCTTTCTTT,CASSFREGNTEAFF
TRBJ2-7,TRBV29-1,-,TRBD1,TGCAGCGCCTTGGGACAGGCCGTCTACGAGCAGTACTTC,CSALGQAVYEQYF
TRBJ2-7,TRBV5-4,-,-,TGTGCCAGCAGCTTGGGGCCCAGGGCAAGCGAGCAGTACTTC,CASSLGPRASEQYF
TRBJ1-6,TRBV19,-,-,TGTGCCAGTAGACCGAACGGTGGGGTGAATTCACCCCTCCACTTT,CASRPNGGVNSPLHF
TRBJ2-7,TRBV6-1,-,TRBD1,TGTGCCAGCAGTGAAGGACAGGGGAACTACGAGCAGTACTTC,CASSEGQGNYEQYF
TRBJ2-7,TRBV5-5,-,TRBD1,TGTGCCAGCAGCTTCGGGACAGGGTGGGAGCAGTACTTC,CASSFGTGWEQYF
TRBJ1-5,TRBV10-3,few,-,TGTGCCATCAGTGAATCGGATAATCAGCCCCAGCATTTT,CAISESDNQPQHF
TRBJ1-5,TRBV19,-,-,TGTGCCAGTAGTATCATGGGGCTAAGTGGGATTAGCAATCAGCCCCAGCATTTT,CASSIMGLSGISNQPQHF
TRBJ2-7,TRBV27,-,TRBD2,TGCGCCAGCAGCCAATCGGGGGGGGGAACTCGCGAGCAGTACTTC,CASSQSGGGTREQYF
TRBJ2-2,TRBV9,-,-,TGTGCCAGCAGCGTAGGGCACGGCGGGGAGCTGTTTTTT,CASSVGHGGELFF
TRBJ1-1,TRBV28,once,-,TGTGCCAGCGGCGAGCAGGGGAGAATGAACACTGAAGCTTTCTTT,CASGEQGRMNTEAFF
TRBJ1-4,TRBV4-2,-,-,TGTGCCAGCAGCTTTTTAGACCGCCGCTCTAATGAAAAACTGTTTTTT,CASSFLDRRSNEKLFF
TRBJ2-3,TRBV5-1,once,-,TGCGCCAGCAGCTTCCAGGGGGGCGGTACAGATACGCAGTATTTT,CASSFQGGGTDTQYF
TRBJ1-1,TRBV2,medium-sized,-,TGTGCCAGCAGTGATTGGGGAAACACTGAAGCTTTCTTT,CASSDWGNTEAFF
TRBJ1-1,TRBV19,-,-,TGTGCCAGTAGTGGGGGTACGAACACTGAAGCTTTCTTT,CASSGGTNTEAFF
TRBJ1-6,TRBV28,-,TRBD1,TGTGCCAGCACCCCGACAGGGGAGTCACCCCTCCACTTT,CASTPTGESPLHF
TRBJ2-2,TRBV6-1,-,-,TGTGCCAGCAGTGAAGCGAGAGCAATGGGGCTGTTTTTT,CASSEARAMGLFF
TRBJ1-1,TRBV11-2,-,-,TGTGCCAGCAGCCGTGAACAGGGAAGAACTGAAGCTTTCTTT,CASSREQGRTEAFF
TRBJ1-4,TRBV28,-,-,TGTGCCAGCAGCGGCGGGGGAGGGCAGGCGGAAAAACTGTTTTTT,CASSGGGGQAEKLFF
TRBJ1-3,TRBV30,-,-,TGTGCCTGGAGTGTTGGTCGCTCTGGAAACACCATATATTTT,CAWSVGRSGNTIYF
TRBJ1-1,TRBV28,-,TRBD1,TGTGCCAGCAGGAGGGACAGGGCAGGGACTGAAGCTTTCTTT,CASRRDRAGTEAFF
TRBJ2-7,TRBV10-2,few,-,TGCGCCAGCAGTGAGTCCATCTCCTACGAGCAGTACTTC,CASSESISYEQYF
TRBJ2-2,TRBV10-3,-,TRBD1,TGTGCCACCGGACAGGCCGCGAACACCGGGGAGCTGTTTTTT,CATGQAANTGELFF
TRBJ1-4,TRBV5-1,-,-,TGCGCCAGCAGCTTAGGCCAGGGAGGTTCAACTAATGAAAAACTGTTTTTT,CASSLGQGGSTNEKLFF
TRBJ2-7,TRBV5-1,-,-,TGCGCCAGCAGCTTGGGAGGGACGGCCTACGAGCAGTACTTC,CASSLGGTAYEQYF
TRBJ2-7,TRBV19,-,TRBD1,TGTGCCAGTAGTACCGAGGACAGGGGGAATATAGGCGAGCAGTACTTC,CASSTEDRGNIGEQYF
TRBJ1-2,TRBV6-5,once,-,TGTGCCAGCAGTTGGGGACGCTATGGCTACACCTTC,CASSWGRYGYTF
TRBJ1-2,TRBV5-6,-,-,TGTGCCAGCAGCTTGAGGCGGGAGGGCGCTGGGGGCTACACCTTC,CASSLRREGAGGYTF
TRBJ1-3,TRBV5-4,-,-,TGTGCCAGCAGCTTGGCCAGCTCTGGAAACACCATATATTTT,CASSLASSGNTIYF
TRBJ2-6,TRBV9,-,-,TGTGCCAGCACCCTACAGGGTCCTGGGGCCAACGTCCTGACTTTC,CASTLQGPGANVLTF
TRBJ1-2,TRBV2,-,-,TGTGCCAGCAGTGAAAGGGGTCTCCGGGCAGTTAGGTCAAACTATGGCTACACCTTC,CASSERGLRAVRSNYGYTF
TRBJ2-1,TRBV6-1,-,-,TGTGCCAGCACCCAAGGGCGGGGATCCTACAATGAGCAGTTCTTC,CASTQGRGSYNEQFF
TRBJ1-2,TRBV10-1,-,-,TGCGCCAGCAGTGATACCAGGGAATATGGCTACACCTTC,CASSDTREYGYTF
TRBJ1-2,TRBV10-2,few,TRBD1,TGCGCCAGCATGTCGGGACAGGGCAACTATGGCTACACCTTC,CASMSGQGNYGYTF
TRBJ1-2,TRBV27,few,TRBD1,TGTGCCAGCACCGGGACAGGAAATAACTATGGCTACACCTTC,CASTGTGNNYGYTF
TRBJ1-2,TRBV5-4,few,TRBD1,TGTGCCAGCAGCTTGAGGGACAGAAGCTTATATGGCTACACCTTC,CASSLRDRSLYGYTF
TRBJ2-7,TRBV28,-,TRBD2,TGTGCCAGCAGGTTGACTAGCGGCTCCTACGAGCAGTACTTC,CASRLTSGSYEQYF
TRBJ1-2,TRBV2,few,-,TGTGCCAGCAGTGAGTCAGACGGGGTCGGCTATGGCTACACCTTC,CASSESDGVGYGYTF
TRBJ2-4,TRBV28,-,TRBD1,TGTGCCAGCCTATCGATGACAGGGGGCGCAGCCAAAAACATTCAGTACTTC,CASLSMTGGAAKNIQYF
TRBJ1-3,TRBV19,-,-,TGTGCCAGTAGTAGAGAGGCGGCCCGCAACGGAAACACCATATATTTT,CASSREAARNGNTIYF